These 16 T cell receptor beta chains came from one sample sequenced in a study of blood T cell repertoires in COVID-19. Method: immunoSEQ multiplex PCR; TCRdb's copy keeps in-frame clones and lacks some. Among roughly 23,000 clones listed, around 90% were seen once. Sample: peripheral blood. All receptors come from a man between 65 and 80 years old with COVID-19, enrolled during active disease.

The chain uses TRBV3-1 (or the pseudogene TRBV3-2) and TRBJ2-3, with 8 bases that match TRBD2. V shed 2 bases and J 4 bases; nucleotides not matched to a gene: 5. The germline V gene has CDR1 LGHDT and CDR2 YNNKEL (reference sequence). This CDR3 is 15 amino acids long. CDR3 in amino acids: CASSQTTSGSDTQYF. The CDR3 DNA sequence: TGTGCCAGCAGCCAAACAACTAGCGGTTCAGATACGCAGTATTTT.

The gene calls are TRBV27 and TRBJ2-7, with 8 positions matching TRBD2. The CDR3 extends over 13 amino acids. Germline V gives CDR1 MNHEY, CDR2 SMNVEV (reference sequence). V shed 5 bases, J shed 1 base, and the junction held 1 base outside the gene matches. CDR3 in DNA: TGTGCCAGCAGTCCGGGGGGGTCCTACGAGCAGTACTTC. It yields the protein CASSPGGSYEQYF.

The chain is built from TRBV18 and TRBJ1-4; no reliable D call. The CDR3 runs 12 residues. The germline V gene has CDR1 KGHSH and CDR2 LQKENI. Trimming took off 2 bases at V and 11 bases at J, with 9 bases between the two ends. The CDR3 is CASSPGGLKLFF. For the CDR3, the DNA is TGTGCCAGCTCACCAGGAGGGCTTAAACTGTTTTTT. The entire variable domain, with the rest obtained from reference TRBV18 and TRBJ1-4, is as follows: NAGVMQNPRHLVRRRGQEARLRCSPMKGHSHVYWYRQLPEEGLKFMVYLQKENIIDESGMPKERFSAEFPKEGPSILRIQQVVRGDSAAYFCASSPGGLKLFFGSGTQLSVL.

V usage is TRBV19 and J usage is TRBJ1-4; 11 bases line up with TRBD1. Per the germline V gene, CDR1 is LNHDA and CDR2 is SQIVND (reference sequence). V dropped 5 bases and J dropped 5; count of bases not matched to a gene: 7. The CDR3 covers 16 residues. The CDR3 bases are TGTGCCAGTAGTCAACCCCGGGACAGGGGGAATGAAAAACTGTTTTTT. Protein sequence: CASSQPRDRGNEKLFF.

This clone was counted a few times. The CDR3 region is CASSFDRASNQPQHF. The CDR3 bases are TGTGCCAGCAGCTTTGACAGGGCAAGCAATCAGCCCCAGCATTTT. The genes are TRBV5-5 and TRBJ1-5, with TRBD1 matching 7 bases. CDR3 length equals 15 residues. Germline CDR1 and CDR2: SGHKS and YYEKEE (reference sequence). The junction had 3 bases not matched to a gene; V was cut back by 2 bases and J by 1 base. Drawing the rest from reference TRBV5-5 and TRBJ1-5, the complete variable domain is DAGVTQSPTHLIKTRGQQVTLRCSPISGHKSVSWYQQVLGQGPQFIFQYYEKEERGRGNFPDRFSARQFPNYSSELNVNALLLGDSALYLCASSFDRASNQPQHFGDGTRLSIL.

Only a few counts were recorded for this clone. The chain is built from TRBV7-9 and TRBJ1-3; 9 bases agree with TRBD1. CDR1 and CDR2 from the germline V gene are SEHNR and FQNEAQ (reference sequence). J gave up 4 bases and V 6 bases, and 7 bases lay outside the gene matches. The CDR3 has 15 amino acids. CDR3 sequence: CASRQGAPIGNTIYF. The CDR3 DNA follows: TGTGCCAGCAGACAGGGGGCGCCGATCGGAAACACCATATATTTT.

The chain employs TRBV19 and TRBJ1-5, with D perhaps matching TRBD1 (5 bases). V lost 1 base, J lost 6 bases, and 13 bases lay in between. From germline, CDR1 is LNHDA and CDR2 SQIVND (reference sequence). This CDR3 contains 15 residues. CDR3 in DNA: TGTGCCAGTAGTATAGGTGCGGGGCACGGTCAGCCCCAGCATTTT. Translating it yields CASSIGAGHGQPQHF.

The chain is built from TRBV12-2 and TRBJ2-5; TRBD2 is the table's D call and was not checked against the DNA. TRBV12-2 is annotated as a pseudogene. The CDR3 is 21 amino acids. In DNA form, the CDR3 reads TGTGCAAGTCGCTTAGATCAGCCTAGCGGGAGCGGGGCCGTCAGTCAAGAGACCCAGTACTTC. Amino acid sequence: CASRLDQPSGSGAVSQETQYF.

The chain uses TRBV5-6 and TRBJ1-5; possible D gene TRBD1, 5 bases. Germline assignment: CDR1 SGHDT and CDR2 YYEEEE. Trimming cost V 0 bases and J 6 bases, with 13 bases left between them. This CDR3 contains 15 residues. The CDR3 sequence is CASSLAGGRGQPQHF. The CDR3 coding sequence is TGTGCCAGCAGCTTGGCCGGGGGGAGGGGTCAGCCCCAGCATTTT. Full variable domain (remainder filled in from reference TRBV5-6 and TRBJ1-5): DAGVTQSPTHLIKTRGQQVTLRCSPKSGHDTVSWYQQALGQGPQFIFQYYEEEERQRGNFPDRFSGHQFPNYSSELNVNALLLGDSALYLCASSLAGGRGQPQHFGDGTRLSIL.

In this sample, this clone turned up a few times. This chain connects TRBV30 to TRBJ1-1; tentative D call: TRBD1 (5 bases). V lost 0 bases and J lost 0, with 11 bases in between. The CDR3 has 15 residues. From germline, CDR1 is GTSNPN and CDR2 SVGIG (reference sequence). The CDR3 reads CAWSVLGLMNTEAFF. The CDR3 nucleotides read TGTGCCTGGAGTGTACTGGGGCTTATGAACACTGAAGCTTTCTTT.

DNA for the CDR3: TGTGCCAGCAGCTCCGCGGAGGTGAGGAACACCATATATTTT. It translates to CASSSAEVRNTIYF. The genes are TRBV7-9 and TRBJ1-3; D unresolved. Germline-derived CDR1 and CDR2 are SEHNR and FQNEAQ (reference sequence). V dropped 4 bases and J dropped 7 bases, with 14 bases sitting between them. The CDR3 spans 14 residues.

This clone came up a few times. The CDR3 nucleotides are TGTGCCAGCAGACGGGACACTTACACTGAAGCTTTCTTT. It specifies CASRRDTYTEAFF. The chain joins TRBV6-5 to TRBJ1-1, with D perhaps TRBD1 (6 bases). V was trimmed by 6 bases and J by 3 bases, leaving 11 bases between them. The CDR3 has 13 residues. CDR1 and CDR2 (germline): MNHEY, SVGAGI.

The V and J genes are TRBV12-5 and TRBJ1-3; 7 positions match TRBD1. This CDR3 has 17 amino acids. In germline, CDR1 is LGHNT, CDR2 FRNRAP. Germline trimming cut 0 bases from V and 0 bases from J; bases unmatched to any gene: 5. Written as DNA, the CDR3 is TGTGCTAGTGGTTTGGTAGGACAGGCCGACTCTGGAAACACCATATATTTT. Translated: CASGLVGQADSGNTIYF.

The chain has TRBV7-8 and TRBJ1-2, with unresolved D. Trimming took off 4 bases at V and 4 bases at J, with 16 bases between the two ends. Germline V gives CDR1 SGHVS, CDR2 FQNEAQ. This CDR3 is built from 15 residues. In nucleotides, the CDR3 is TGTGCCAGCAGCTCTCCTTTGCTCCCTACCTATGGCTACACCTTC. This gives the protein CASSSPLLPTYGYTF.

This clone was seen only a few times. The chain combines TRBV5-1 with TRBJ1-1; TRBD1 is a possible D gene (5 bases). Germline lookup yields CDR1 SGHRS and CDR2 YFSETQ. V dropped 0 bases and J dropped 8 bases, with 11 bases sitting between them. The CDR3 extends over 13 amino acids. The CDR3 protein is CASSLEAGPEAFF. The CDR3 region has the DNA TGCGCCAGCAGCTTGGAGGCAGGGCCCGAAGCTTTCTTT.

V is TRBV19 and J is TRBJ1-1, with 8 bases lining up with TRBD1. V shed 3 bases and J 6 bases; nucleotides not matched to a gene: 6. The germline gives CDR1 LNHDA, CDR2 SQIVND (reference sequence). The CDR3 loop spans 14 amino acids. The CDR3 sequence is CASSIRQGPAEAFF. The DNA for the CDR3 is TGTGCCAGTAGTATCCGACAGGGGCCGGCTGAAGCTTTCTTT.